This T cell receptor (beta chain) was sequenced in a study of T cell repertoires in cytomegalovirus infection. Looking at the study overall: TCR beta signatures that were public indicated CMV infection and matching HLA type.

Study results and caveats: The study found HLA-C-restricted CMV-specific TCR beta clonotypes dominating the ex vivo response.

With respect to this clonotype: Its antigen remains unknown.

V trimming: 6 bases; J trimming: 1 base; junction bases outside the gene matches: 5. This CDR3 comprises 15 residues. In germline, CDR1 is PRHDT, CDR2 FYEKMQ (reference sequence). One entry per CDR3 protein, called by TCRdb with MiXCR from the reads. The table records under 350,000 distinct CDR3 sequences, approximately 22% of them present only once. The TCR was taken from a human donor in good health (CMV status not recorded). Some clones in this sample may be carry-over from other donors' samples. V usage is TRBV13 and J usage is TRBJ2-3, with TRBD2 identical over 9 bases. The specimen comprised cultured PBMCs, sampled from culture after CMV antigen stimulation. CDR3 in amino acids: CASSFWTSGTDTQYF. The CDR3 DNA reads as TGTGCCAGCAGTTTTTGGACTAGCGGCACAGATACGCAGTATTTT.